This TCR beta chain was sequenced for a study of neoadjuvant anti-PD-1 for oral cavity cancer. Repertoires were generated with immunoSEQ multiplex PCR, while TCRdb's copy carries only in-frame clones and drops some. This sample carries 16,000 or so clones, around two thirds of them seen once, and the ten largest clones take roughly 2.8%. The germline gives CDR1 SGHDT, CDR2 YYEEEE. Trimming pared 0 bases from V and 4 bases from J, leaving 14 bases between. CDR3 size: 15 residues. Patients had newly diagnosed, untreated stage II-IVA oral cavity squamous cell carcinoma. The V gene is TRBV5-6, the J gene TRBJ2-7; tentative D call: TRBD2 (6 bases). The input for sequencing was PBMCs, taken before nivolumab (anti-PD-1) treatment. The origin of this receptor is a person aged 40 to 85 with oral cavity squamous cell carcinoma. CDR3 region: CASSLDGGGAYEQYF. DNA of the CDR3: TGTGCCAGCAGCTTGGACGGGGGAGGAGCTTACGAGCAGTACTTC.